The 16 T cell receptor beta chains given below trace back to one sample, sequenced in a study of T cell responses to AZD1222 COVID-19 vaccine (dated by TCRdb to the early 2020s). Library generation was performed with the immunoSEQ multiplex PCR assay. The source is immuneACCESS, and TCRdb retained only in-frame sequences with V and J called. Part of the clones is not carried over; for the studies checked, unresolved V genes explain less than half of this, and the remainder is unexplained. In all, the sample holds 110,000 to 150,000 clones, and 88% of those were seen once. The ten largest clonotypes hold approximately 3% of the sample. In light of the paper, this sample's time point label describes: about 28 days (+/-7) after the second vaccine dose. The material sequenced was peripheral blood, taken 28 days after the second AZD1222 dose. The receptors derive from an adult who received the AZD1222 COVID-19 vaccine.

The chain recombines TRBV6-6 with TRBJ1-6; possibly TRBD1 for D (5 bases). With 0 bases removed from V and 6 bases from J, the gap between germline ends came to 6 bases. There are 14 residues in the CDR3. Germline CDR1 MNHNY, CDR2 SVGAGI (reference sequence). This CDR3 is CASSYSRGNSPLHF. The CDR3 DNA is TGTGCCAGCAGTTACTCGAGGGGTAATTCACCCCTCCACTTT.

The CDR3 loop is CASSLDGSPGDTQYF. CDR3 coding DNA: TGTGCCAGCAGCTTAGATGGGTCCCCGGGAGATACGCAGTATTTT. The V and J genes are TRBV11-3 and TRBJ2-3; D is uncertain. Germline CDR1 SGHNT, CDR2 YENEEA. Between the trimmed V and J ends, which lost 0 bases and 5 bases, there was a span of 12 bases. This CDR3 has 15 residues. The full variable domain, in which reference TRBV11-3 and TRBJ2-3 provide the parts outside the CDR3, is EAGVVQSPRYKIIEKKQPVAFWCNPISGHNTLYWYLQNLGQGPELLIRYENEEAVDDSQLPKDRFSAERLKGVDSTLKIQPAELGDSAVYLCASSLDGSPGDTQYFGPGTRLTVL.

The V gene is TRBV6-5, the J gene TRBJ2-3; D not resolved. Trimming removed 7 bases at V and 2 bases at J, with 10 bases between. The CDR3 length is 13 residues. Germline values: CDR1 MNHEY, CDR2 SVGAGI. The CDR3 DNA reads TGTGCCAGCATGGAAGGGAACACAGATACGCAGTATTTT. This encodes CASMEGNTDTQYF.

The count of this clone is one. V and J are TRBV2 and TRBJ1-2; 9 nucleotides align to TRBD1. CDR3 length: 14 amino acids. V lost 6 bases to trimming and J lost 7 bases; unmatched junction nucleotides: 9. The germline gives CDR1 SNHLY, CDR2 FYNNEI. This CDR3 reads CASSPGQGNAGYTF. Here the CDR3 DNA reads TGTGCCAGCAGCCCGGGACAGGGAAACGCTGGCTACACCTTC. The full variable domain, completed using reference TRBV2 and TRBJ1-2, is EPEVTQTPSHQVTQMGQEVILRCVPISNHLYFYWYRQILGQKVEFLVSFYNNEISEKSEIFDDQFSVERPDGSNFTLKIRSTKLEDSAMYFCASSPGQGNAGYTFGSGTRLTVV.

The DNA of the CDR3 is TGTGCCAGCAGCACGACAGCCTACGAGCAGTACTTC. Residues: CASSTTAYEQYF. This chain uses TRBV7-9 with TRBJ2-7; possible D gene TRBD1, 5 bases. CDR1 is SEHNR, CDR2 FQNEAQ, per germline (reference sequence). V was pared by 5 bases and J by 2 bases, with 7 bases between. The CDR3 spans 12 residues.

CDR3 nucleotides: TGTGCCAGCAGTTGGACAGGTAGCACAGATACGCAGTATTTT. Translated: CASSWTGSTDTQYF. The chain is built from TRBV2 and TRBJ2-3; 7 bases are a match to TRBD1. CDR3 length: 14 amino acids. V shed 5 bases, J shed 0 bases, and the junction held 2 bases outside the gene matches. Germline V gene data show CDR1 as SNHLY and CDR2 as FYNNEI.

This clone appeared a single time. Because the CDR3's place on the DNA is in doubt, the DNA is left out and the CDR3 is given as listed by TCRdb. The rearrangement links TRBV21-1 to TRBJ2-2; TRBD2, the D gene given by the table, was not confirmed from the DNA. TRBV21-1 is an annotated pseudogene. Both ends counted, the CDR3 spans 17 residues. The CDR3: CASSTVAGGTNTGELFF.

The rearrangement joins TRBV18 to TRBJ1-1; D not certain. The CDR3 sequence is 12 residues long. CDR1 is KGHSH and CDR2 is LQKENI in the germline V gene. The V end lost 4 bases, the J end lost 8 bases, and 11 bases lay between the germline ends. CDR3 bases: TGTGCCAGCTCACAAGATGAGTCAGAAGCTTTCTTT. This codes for CASSQDESEAFF.

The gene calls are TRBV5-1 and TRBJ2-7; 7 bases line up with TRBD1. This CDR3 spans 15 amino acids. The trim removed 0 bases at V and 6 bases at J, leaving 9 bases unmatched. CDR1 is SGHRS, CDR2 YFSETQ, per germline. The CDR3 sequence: CASSLENPTGSEQYF. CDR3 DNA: TGCGCCAGCAGCTTGGAAAACCCGACAGGGAGCGAGCAGTACTTC. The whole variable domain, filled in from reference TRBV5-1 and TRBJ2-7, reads KAGVTQTPRYLIKTRGQQVTLSCSPISGHRSVSWYQQTPGQGLQFLFEYFSETQRNKGNFPGRFSGRQFSNSRSEMNVSTLELGDSALYLCASSLENPTGSEQYFGPGTRLTVT.

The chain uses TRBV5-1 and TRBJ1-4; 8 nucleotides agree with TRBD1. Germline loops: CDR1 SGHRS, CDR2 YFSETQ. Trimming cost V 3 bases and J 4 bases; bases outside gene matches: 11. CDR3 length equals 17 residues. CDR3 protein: CASSYRAAGQGNEKLFF. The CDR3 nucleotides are TGCGCCAGCAGCTATAGGGCTGCCGGACAGGGTAATGAAAAACTGTTTTTT.

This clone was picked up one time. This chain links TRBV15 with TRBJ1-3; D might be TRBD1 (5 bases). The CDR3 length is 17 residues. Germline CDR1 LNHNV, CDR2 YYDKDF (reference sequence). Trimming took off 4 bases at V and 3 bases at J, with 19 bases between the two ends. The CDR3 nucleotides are TGTGCCACCAGCAAGACGGGAAGCCAGGGTGGTGGAAACACCATATATTTT. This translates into CATSKTGSQGGGNTIYF.

This chain's CDR3 is CASSILTGELFF. CDR3 DNA sequence: TGTGCCAGCAGTATCCTCACCGGGGAGCTGTTTTTT. The chain recombines TRBV28 with TRBJ2-2; D not resolved. V lost 5 bases to trimming and J lost 4 bases, with 5 bases between them. Germline V lookup: CDR1 MDHEN, CDR2 SYDVKM. This CDR3 comprises 12 residues. The full variable domain, its missing parts supplied by reference TRBV28 and TRBJ2-2, is DVKVTQSSRYLVKRTGEKVFLECVQDMDHENMFWYRQDPGLGLRLIYFSYDVKMKEKGDIPEGYSVSREKKERFSLILESASTNQTSMYLCASSILTGELFFGEGSRLTVL.

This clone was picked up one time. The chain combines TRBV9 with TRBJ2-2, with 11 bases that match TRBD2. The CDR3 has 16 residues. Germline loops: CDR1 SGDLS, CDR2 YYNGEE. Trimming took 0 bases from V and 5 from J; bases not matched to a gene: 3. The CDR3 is CASSVGASGGTGELFF. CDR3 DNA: TGTGCCAGCAGCGTAGGGGCTAGCGGGGGGACCGGGGAGCTGTTTTTT.

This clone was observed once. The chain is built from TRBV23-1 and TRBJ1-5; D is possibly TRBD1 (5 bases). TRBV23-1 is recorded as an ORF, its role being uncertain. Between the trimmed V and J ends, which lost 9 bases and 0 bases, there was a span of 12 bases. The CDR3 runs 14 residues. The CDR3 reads CARVVGTSNQPQHF. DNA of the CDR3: TGCGCCAGAGTAGTGGGGACTAGCAATCAGCCCCAGCATTTT.

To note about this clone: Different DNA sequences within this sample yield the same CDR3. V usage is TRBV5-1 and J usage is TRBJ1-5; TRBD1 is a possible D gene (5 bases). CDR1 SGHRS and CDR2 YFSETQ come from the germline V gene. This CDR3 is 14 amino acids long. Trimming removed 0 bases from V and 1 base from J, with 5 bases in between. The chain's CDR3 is CASSLAGSNQPQHF. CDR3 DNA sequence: TGCGCCAGCAGCTTGGCAGGGAGCAATCAGCCCCAGCATTTT.

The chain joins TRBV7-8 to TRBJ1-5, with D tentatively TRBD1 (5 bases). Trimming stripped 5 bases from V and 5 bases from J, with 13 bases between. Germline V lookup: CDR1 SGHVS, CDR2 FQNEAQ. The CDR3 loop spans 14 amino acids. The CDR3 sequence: CASSEFGGDQPQHF. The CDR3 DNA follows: TGTGCCAGCAGCGAGTTCGGGGGGGATCAGCCCCAGCATTTT.